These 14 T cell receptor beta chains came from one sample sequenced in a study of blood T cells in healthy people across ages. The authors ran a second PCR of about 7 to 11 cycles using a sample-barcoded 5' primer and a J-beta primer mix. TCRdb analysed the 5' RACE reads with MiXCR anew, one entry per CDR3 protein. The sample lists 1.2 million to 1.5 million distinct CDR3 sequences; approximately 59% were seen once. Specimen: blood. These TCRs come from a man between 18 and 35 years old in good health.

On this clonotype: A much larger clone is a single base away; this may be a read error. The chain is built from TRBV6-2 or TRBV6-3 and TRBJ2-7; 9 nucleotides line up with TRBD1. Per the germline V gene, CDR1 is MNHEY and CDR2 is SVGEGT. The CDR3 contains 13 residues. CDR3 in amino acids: CASRPGQGYGQYF. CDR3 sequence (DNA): TGTGCCAGCAGACCGGGACAGGGCTACGGGCAGTACTTC.

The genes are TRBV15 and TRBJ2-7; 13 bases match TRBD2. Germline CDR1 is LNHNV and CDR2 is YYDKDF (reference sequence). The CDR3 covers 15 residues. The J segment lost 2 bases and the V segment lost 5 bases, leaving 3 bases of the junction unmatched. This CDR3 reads CATSGTSGIAYEQYF. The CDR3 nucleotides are TGTGCCACCAGCGGGACTAGCGGGATCGCCTACGAGCAGTACTTC.

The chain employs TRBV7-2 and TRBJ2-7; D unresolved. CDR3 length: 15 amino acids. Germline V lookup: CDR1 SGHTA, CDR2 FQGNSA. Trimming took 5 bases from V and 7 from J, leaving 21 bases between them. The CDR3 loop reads CASSPDARSYNEQYF. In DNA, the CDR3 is TGTGCCAGCAGCCCCGACGCACGCTCCTACAATGAGCAGTACTTC. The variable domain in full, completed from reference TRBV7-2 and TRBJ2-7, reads GAGVSQSPSNKVTEKGKDVELRCDPISGHTALYWYRQSLGQGLEFLIYFQGNSAPDKSGLPSDRFSAERTGGSVSTLTIQRTQQEDSAVYLCASSPDARSYNEQYFGPGTRLTVT.

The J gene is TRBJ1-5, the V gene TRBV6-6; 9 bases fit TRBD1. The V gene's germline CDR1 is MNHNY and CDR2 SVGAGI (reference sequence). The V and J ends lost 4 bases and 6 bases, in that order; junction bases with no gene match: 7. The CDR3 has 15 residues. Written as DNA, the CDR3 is TGTGCCAGCAGTTGTACGGGACAGGGAGGTCAGCCCCAGCATTTT. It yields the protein CASSCTGQGGQPQHF.

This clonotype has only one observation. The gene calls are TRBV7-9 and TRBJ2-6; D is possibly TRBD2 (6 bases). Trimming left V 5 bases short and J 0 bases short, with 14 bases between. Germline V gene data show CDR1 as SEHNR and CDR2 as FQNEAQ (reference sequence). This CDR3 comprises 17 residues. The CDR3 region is CASSGRGFNSGANVLTF. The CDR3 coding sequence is TGTGCCAGCAGCGGGCGGGGATTTAACTCTGGGGCCAACGTCCTGACTTTC. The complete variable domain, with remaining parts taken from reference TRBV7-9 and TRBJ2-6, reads DTGVSQNPRHKITKRGQNVTFRCDPISEHNRLYWYRQTLGQGPEFLTYFQNEAQLEKSRLLSDRFSAERPKGSFSTLEIQRTEQGDSAMYLCASSGRGFNSGANVLTFGAGSRLTVL.

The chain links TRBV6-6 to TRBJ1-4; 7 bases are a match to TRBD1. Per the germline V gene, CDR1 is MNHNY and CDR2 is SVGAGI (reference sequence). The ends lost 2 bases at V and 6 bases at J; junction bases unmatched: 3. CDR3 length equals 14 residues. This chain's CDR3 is CASSYRGPDEKLFF. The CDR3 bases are TGTGCCAGCAGTTACAGGGGGCCAGATGAAAAACTGTTTTTT.

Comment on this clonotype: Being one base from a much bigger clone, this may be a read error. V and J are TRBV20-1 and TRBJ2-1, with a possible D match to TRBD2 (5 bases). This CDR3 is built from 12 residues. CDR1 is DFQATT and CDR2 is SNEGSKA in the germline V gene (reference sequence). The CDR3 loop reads CSTSMGEYEQFF. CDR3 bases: TGCAGTACTAGTATGGGCGAGTATGAGCAGTTCTTC.

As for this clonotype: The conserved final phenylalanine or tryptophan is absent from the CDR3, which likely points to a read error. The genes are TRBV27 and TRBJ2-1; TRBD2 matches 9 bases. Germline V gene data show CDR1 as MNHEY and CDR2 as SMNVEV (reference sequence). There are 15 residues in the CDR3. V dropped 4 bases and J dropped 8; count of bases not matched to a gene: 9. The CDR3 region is CASSSLLVAGDEQFY. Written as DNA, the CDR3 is TGTGCCAGCAGTTCCCTTCTGGTAGCGGGGGATGAGCAGTTCTAC.

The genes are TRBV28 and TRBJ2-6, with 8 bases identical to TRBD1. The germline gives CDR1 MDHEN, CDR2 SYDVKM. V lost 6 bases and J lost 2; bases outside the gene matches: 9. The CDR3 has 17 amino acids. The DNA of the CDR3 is TGTGCCAGCAGACGGACAGGGTCCCGCACTGGGGCCAACGTCCTGACTTTC. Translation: CASRRTGSRTGANVLTF. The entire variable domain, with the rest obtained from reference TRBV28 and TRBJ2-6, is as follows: DVKVTQSSRYLVKRTGEKVFLECVQDMDHENMFWYRQDPGLGLRLIYFSYDVKMKEKGDIPEGYSVSREKKERFSLILESASTNQTSMYLCASRRTGSRTGANVLTFGAGSRLTVL.

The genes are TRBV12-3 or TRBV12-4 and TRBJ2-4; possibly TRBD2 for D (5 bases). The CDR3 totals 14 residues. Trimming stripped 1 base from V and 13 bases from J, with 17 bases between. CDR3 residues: CASSLVLPGWEQYF. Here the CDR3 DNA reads TGTGCCAGCAGTTTAGTTTTGCCCGGGTGGGAGCAGTACTTC.

The DNA of the CDR3 is TGCGCCAGCAGCCATGGACTAGCGGGGGTAAGCGAGCAGTACTTC. This codes for CASSHGLAGVSEQYF. The genes are TRBV4-1 and TRBJ2-4; TRBD2 aligns across 13 bases. The J call may be mistaken, given a closer DNA end match to TRBJ2-7. The germline V gene has CDR1 MGHRA and CDR2 YSYEKL. The CDR3 runs to 15 residues.

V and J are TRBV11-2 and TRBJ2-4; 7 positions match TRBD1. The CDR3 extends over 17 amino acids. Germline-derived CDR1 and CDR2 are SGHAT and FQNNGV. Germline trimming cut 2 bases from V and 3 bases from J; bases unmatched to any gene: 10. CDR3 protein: CASSLTKTGAIKNIQYF. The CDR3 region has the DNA TGTGCCAGCAGCTTAACTAAAACAGGGGCGATCAAAAACATTCAGTACTTC.

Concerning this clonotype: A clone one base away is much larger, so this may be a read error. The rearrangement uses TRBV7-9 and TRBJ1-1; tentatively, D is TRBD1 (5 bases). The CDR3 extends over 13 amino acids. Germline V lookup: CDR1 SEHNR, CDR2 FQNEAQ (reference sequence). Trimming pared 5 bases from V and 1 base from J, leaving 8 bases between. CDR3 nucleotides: TGTGCCAGCAGCCACCAGGGGAACACTGAAGCTTTCTTT. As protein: CASSHQGNTEAFF.

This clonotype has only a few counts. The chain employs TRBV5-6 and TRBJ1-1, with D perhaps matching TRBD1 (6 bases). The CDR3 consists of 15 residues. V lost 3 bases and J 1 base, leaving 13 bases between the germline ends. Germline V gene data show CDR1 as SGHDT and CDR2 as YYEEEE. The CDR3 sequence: CASSSTGLSNTEAFF. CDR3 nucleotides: TGTGCCAGCAGCTCTACAGGGCTATCGAACACTGAAGCTTTCTTT.